This T cell receptor (beta chain) was identified during a study of cytomegalovirus exposure and HLA in healthy donors. Repertoires were generated with immunoSEQ multiplex PCR, while TCRdb's copy carries only in-frame clones and drops some. Here the sample spans approximately 65,000 clones, over 90% being singletons. This clonotype was obtained from a man aged 18 to 29 in good health and CMV-seropositive. Sequencing used PBMCs.

The CDR3 coding sequence is TGTGCCAGCAGCTTAGGACCCGGGGGAAACGAGCAGTACTTC. Residues: CASSLGPGGNEQYF. This chain links TRBV13 with TRBJ2-7; D might be TRBD2 (6 bases). This CDR3 is 14 amino acids long. CDR1 PRHDT and CDR2 FYEKMQ come from the germline V gene (reference sequence). Trimming took 0 bases from V and 5 from J, leaving 11 bases between them.